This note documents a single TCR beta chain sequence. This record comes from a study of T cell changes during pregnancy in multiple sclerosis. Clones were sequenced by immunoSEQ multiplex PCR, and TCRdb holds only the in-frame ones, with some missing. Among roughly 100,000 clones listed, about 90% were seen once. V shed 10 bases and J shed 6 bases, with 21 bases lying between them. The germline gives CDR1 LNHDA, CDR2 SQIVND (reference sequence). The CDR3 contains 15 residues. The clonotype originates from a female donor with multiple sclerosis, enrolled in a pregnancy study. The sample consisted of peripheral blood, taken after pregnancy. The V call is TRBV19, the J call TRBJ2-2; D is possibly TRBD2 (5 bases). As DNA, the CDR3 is TGTGCCACCCGGGGATCCGACCTCAAGGCCGGGGAGCTGTTTTTT. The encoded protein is CATRGSDLKAGELFF.